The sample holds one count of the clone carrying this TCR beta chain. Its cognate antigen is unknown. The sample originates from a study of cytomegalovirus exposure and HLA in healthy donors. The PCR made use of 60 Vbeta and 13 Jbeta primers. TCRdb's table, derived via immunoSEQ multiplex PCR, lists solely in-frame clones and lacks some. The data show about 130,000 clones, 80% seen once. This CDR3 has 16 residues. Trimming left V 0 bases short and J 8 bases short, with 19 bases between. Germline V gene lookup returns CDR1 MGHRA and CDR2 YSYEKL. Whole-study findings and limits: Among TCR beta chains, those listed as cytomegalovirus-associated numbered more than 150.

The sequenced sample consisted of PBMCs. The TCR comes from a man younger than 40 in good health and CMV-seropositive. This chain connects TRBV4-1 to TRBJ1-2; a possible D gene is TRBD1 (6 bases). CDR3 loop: CASSQDWGPQGGGYTF. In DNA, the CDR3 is TGCGCCAGCAGCCAAGATTGGGGTCCACAGGGTGGCGGCTACACCTTC.